Listed here are 22 T cell receptor beta chains from one sample, sequenced in a study of human T cells and chemical hapten exposure. TCRdb reanalysed the RACE reads using MiXCR and keeps one entry per CDR3 protein. The table records around 100,000 distinct CDR3 sequences, more than 9.5% of them present only once. Time point in this sample: patch test 2, 6 weeks after DPC sensitization. As to treatment: therapeutic diphenylcyclopropenone sensitization with weekly scalp DPC. Sequencing used whole blood, obtained in connection with sensitization to the hapten diphenylcyclopropenone (DPC). The receptors originated from a woman aged 40-49 years with alopecia areata. Some clones in this sample may be carry-over from other donors' samples.

V is TRBV7-2 and J is TRBJ1-5, with a tentative D call TRBD1 (5 bases). V dropped 3 bases and J dropped 0 bases, with 12 bases sitting between them. The CDR3 loop spans 16 amino acids. In germline, CDR1 is SGHTA, CDR2 FQGNSA. The CDR3 sequence: CASSFGTSNSNQPQHF. CDR3 nucleotides: TGTGCCAGCAGCTTCGGGACGTCAAATAGCAATCAGCCCCAGCATTTT.

In nucleotides, the CDR3 is TGTGCCAGTAGCCGACGGCGGGGGGCGACCAATGAGCAGTTCTTC. Translation: CASSRRRGATNEQFF. The chain joins TRBV19 to TRBJ2-1; 8 bases match TRBD2. This CDR3 has 15 residues. From germline, CDR1 is LNHDA and CDR2 SQIVND (reference sequence). Losses at the gene ends were 6 bases for V and 6 bases for J; bases not matched to a gene: 10. Looking up the rest from reference TRBV19 and TRBJ2-1 gives the full variable domain: DGGITQSPKYLFRKEGQNVTLSCEQNLNHDAMYWYRQDPGQGLRLIYYSQIVNDFQKGDIAEGYSVSREKKESFPLTVTSAQKNPTAFYLCASSRRRGATNEQFFGPGTRLTVL.

The chain joins TRBV12-3 or TRBV12-4 to TRBJ1-2, with a weak D call TRBD1 (5 bases). The CDR3 is made up of 12 amino acids. Trimming removed 5 bases at V and 7 bases at J, with 11 bases between. The CDR3 region has the DNA TGTGCCAGCAGTAGGTTTGGGGGTGGCTACACCTTC. The encoded protein is CASSRFGGGYTF.

The chain couples TRBV19 to TRBJ2-1; tentative D call: TRBD2 (7 bases). Trimming stripped 6 bases from V and 2 bases from J, with 14 bases between. The germline V gene has CDR1 LNHDA and CDR2 SQIVND (reference sequence). The CDR3 has 15 amino acids. CDR3 nucleotide sequence: TGTGCCAGTAGGAGAGGGGGGGGAACCTACAATGAGCAGTTCTTC. Its translation: CASRRGGGTYNEQFF. Variable domain in full (rest from reference TRBV19 and TRBJ2-1): DGGITQSPKYLFRKEGQNVTLSCEQNLNHDAMYWYRQDPGQGLRLIYYSQIVNDFQKGDIAEGYSVSREKKESFPLTVTSAQKNPTAFYLCASRRGGGTYNEQFFGPGTRLTVL.

This clonotype was picked up a small number of times. The rearrangement joins TRBV18 to TRBJ2-2, with D possibly being TRBD2 (6 bases). Germline assignment: CDR1 KGHSH and CDR2 LQKENI. Trimming pared 3 bases from V and 2 bases from J, leaving 7 bases between. The CDR3 runs to 14 residues. This CDR3 is CASSPGTNTGELFF. The CDR3 DNA follows: TGTGCCAGCTCACCCGGGACTAACACCGGGGAGCTGTTTTTT. The whole variable domain, remainder taken from reference TRBV18 and TRBJ2-2, is NAGVMQNPRHLVRRRGQEARLRCSPMKGHSHVYWYRQLPEEGLKFMVYLQKENIIDESGMPKERFSAEFPKEGPSILRIQQVVRGDSAAYFCASSPGTNTGELFFGEGSRLTVL.

The chain combines TRBV12-3 or TRBV12-4 with TRBJ2-3; D gene uncertain. The germline V and J ends were trimmed by 1 base and 2 bases, with 4 bases remaining between them. The CDR3 spans 13 residues. This CDR3 reads CASSLDHTDTQYF. The DNA of the CDR3 is TGTGCCAGCAGTTTAGACCACACAGATACGCAGTATTTT.

This clonotype was recorded at least ten times. The chain couples TRBV6-2 or TRBV6-3 to TRBJ1-1; TRBD1 aligns across 7 bases. Unmatched junction bases numbered 8, after V lost 6 bases and J lost 7 bases. The CDR3 extends over 13 amino acids. Germline V gives CDR1 MNHEY, CDR2 SVGEGT. In DNA, the CDR3 is TGTGCCAGCAGGAGGGACAGCAGGGGTGAAGCTTTCTTT. It specifies CASRRDSRGEAFF.

This clonotype was seen at least ten times. This CDR3 is CASSLRGDEKLFF. DNA for the CDR3: TGTGCCAGCAGCCTCCGGGGAGACGAAAAACTGTTTTTT. The chain employs TRBV14 and TRBJ1-4, with unresolved D. Trimming cost V 4 bases and J 8 bases, with 11 bases left between them. Germline CDR1 and CDR2: SGHDN and FVKESK. The CDR3 extends over 13 amino acids.

The sample holds many counts of this clonotype. The V call is TRBV5-1, the J call TRBJ2-1, with 11 bases lining up with TRBD2. Germline V gives CDR1 SGHRS, CDR2 YFSETQ. V lost 1 base to trimming and J lost 9 bases; unmatched junction nucleotides: 3. This CDR3 has 14 residues. CDR3 protein: CASSLTSGSTEQFF. For the CDR3, the DNA is TGCGCCAGCAGCTTGACTAGCGGGAGCACTGAGCAGTTCTTC.

Notes on this clonotype: Given a much more abundant clone one base away, this may be a read error. The chain uses TRBV28 and TRBJ2-7; TRBD1 is a possible D gene (6 bases). Per germline, CDR1 MDHEN and CDR2 SYDVKM. Trimming took off 11 bases at V and 5 bases at J, with 22 bases between the two ends. The CDR3 loop spans 14 amino acids. Here the CDR3 DNA reads TGTGCCGGCACTCCAGGACAGCCTTTAAACGAGCAGTACTTC. Protein sequence: CAGTPGQPLNEQYF.

This clonotype appeared a few times. The rearrangement uses TRBV27 and TRBJ2-1, with D tentatively TRBD2 (5 bases). V lost 3 bases and J 5 bases, leaving 17 bases between the germline ends. From germline, CDR1 is MNHEY and CDR2 SMNVEV (reference sequence). The CDR3 consists of 16 residues. CDR3 sequence (DNA): TGTGCCAGCAGTTTGGTCTGGGTGCGGGCCAACAATGAGCAGTTCTTC. Protein product: CASSLVWVRANNEQFF.

The chain has TRBV20-1 and TRBJ2-7, with 11 positions matching TRBD2. Germline values: CDR1 DFQATT, CDR2 SNEGSKA (reference sequence). The ends lost 0 bases at V and 6 bases at J; junction bases unmatched: 7. CDR3 length: 15 residues. In DNA, the CDR3 is TGCAGTGCTAGAGATAGCGGGAGGGCCGGAGTCGAGCAGTACTTC. Protein sequence: CSARDSGRAGVEQYF.

The table lists this clonotype with many counts. The chain is built from TRBV7-9 and TRBJ2-5, with 10 bases that match TRBD2. V shed 11 bases, J shed 5 bases, and the junction held 8 bases outside the gene matches. The germline gives CDR1 SEHNR, CDR2 FQNEAQ (reference sequence). The length of the CDR3 is 13 residues. As DNA, the CDR3 is TGTGCCTGCTTGATAGCGGGAGGCGAGACCCAGTACTTC. It specifies CACLIAGGETQYF.

This clonotype showed up many times. This chain joins TRBV9 and TRBJ2-1; D tentatively reads TRBD1 or TRBD2 (5 bases each). Looked up from germline, CDR1 is SGDLS and CDR2 is YYNGEE. This CDR3 has 13 residues. V was cut by 0 bases and J by 9 bases, with 10 bases left in between. The CDR3 DNA reads TGTGCCAGCAGCGTAGTTGAAGGGACTGAGCAGTTCTTC. Its translation: CASSVVEGTEQFF.

There are many counts of this clonotype. CDR3 bases: TGTGCCAGCAGCCAAAGGCCCTCGAACACTGAAGCTTTCTTT. This codes for CASSQRPSNTEAFF. The chain employs TRBV3-2 and TRBJ1-1. TRBV3-2 is marked as a pseudogene. The CDR3 has 14 residues.

This clonotype showed up just a few times. The rearrangement joins TRBV4-3 to TRBJ1-4, with 9 bases fitting TRBD1. Germline CDR1 LGHNA, CDR2 YSLEER. Losses at the gene ends were 4 bases for V and 3 bases for J; bases not matched to a gene: 21. The CDR3 covers 21 residues. This CDR3 reads CASSRLKVSGTGSAANEKLFF. In nucleotides, the CDR3 is TGCGCCAGCAGCCGACTAAAGGTCTCCGGGACAGGGTCCGCGGCTAATGAAAAACTGTTTTTT.

This clonotype was counted between two and nine times. V gene TRBV19 combines with J gene TRBJ1-2, with 9 bases fitting TRBD1. V lost 4 bases, J lost 4 bases, and 10 bases stayed unmatched. The CDR3 spans 16 residues. In germline, CDR1 is LNHDA, CDR2 SQIVND (reference sequence). CDR3 bases: TGTGCCAGTAGTAGCTCTAAGGGACAGGGTTCCTATGGCTACACCTTC. Translation gives CASSSSKGQGSYGYTF.

This sequence joins TRBV20-1 and TRBJ2-1; TRBD2 might be the D (7 bases). Per germline, CDR1 DFQATT and CDR2 SNEGSKA (reference sequence). The V end was cut by 6 bases, the J end by 4 bases, with 16 bases between. The CDR3 loop spans 14 amino acids. In nucleotides, the CDR3 is TGCAGTGCCCCGAGGGGGGGGGCTTACAATGAGCAGTTCTTC. Protein product: CSAPRGGAYNEQFF.

The chain links TRBV28 to TRBJ2-3; D not resolved. V was shortened by 4 bases and J by 0 bases, with 11 bases between the two germline ends. The CDR3 is 15 residues long. CDR1 is MDHEN, CDR2 SYDVKM, per germline. As DNA, the CDR3 is TGTGCCAGCAGTTCTGTCTACTTTAGCACAGATACGCAGTATTTT. This gives the protein CASSSVYFSTDTQYF.

This clonotype has more than one count but fewer than ten. The rearrangement uses TRBV9 and TRBJ2-7; 9 bases align to TRBD2. The CDR3 sequence is 15 residues long. The V segment lost 0 bases and the J segment 2 bases; nucleotides outside the gene matches: 3. Germline V gene lookup returns CDR1 SGDLS and CDR2 YYNGEE. The chain's CDR3 is CASSVGASGTYEQYF. CDR3 nucleotide sequence: TGTGCCAGCAGCGTAGGGGCTAGCGGGACCTACGAGCAGTACTTC.

This clonotype came up a few times. V is TRBV11-2 and J is TRBJ2-5; 7 positions agree with TRBD1. CDR3 length: 15 amino acids. With V trimmed by 5 bases and J by 2 bases, 8 bases remained unmatched. The V gene's germline CDR1 is SGHAT and CDR2 FQNNGV. CDR3: CASSQQGTQQETQYF. The CDR3 DNA reads as TGTGCCAGCAGCCAACAGGGGACCCAACAAGAGACCCAGTACTTC.

This rearrangement joins TRBV12-3 or TRBV12-4 to TRBJ1-1; D not certain. Trimming took off 8 bases at V and 7 bases at J, with 11 bases between the two ends. The CDR3 spans 11 residues. In DNA form, the CDR3 reads TGTGCCAGCCGGGAGGTGGGTGAAGCTTTCTTT. Protein product: CASREVGEAFF.